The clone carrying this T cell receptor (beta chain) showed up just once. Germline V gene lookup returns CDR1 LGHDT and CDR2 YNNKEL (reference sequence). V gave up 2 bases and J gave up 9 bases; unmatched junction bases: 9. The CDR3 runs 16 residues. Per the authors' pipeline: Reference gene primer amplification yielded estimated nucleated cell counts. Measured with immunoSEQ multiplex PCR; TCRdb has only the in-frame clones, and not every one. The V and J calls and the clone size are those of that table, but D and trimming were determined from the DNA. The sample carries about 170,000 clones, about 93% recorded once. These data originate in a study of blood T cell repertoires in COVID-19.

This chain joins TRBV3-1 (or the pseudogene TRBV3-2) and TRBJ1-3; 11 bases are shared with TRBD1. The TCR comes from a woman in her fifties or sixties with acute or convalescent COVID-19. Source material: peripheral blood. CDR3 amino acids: CASSQRGQGEGGTIYF. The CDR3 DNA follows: TGTGCCAGCAGCCAAAGGGGACAGGGGGAAGGGGGCACCATATATTTT.